This entry is about one T cell receptor beta chain. This clonotype is described as medium-sized (0.01 to 0.1%). The target of this receptor is not known. No base-level quality is on record; no much larger clone is a single base apart. The time point label, read with the paper, signifies: sample taken at primary tumor resection. The donors were 65 to 90 patients from the lung TRACERx cohort who had early-stage, untreated non-small cell lung cancer. Without any cell sorting, TCR sequencing was performed on whole RNA extracted either from tumor and nontumor lung tissue or from cryopreserved PBMC samples. Only patients for whom sufficient RNA was available from at least two tumor regions were selected for TCR sequencing. A lung pathologist reviewed the tumor and adjacent nontumor lung specimens before the specimens were selected. This specimen belongs to a study of spatial heterogeneity in lung cancer (dated by TCRdb to between 2018 and 2021). With respect to the entire study: Beta-chain transcripts were consistently detected in greater numbers than alpha-chain transcripts, which likely reflects a higher abundance of beta-chain transcripts. In tumor regions, TCR transcript counts showed a strong correlation with a T cell transcriptional module score derived from matched bulk RNA-seq. In the raw uncorrected reads, each unique combination of TCR and UMI appeared on average more than ten times. In non-small cell lung cancer, the study made a quantitative comparison of TCR alpha and beta repertoires among multiple tumor regions, matched nontumor lung and blood. TCR repertoire features were related to nonsynonymous mutation counts determined by whole-exome sequencing of tumor tissue. At surgery, some 200 tumor regions, 64 matched nontumor lung samples and 45 to 60 PBMC samples were TCR-sequenced for both alpha and beta chains.

Between the V and J ends, shortened by 3 bases and 8 bases respectively, the junction contains 19 bases. The germline V gene (reference sequence) gives CDR1 as SEHNR and CDR2 as FQNEAQ. The CDR3 runs 15 amino acids, cysteine and phenylalanine included. CDR3 DNA is the only sequence kept; it has 45 bases, read in frame from the first base. The receptor library was made with 5' RACE. The sequencing machine was a NextSeq 500. To allow correction of PCR and sequencing errors, the TCR library protocol tagged every TCR cDNA molecule with a unique molecular identifier. The published analysis was carried out like this. TCR identification, UMI-based error correction and CDR3 extraction were performed with Decombinator tools. Expanded TCRs were defined as those above a frequency of 2 per 1,000, corresponding to the top 1% of the tumor frequency distribution. Expanded tumor TCRs statistically deemed absent (corrected P<0.05) from at least one tumor region were classed as regional, and all other expanded tumor TCRs were classed as ubiquitous. Rényi diversity was computed with the R vegan package after subsampling each repertoire 100 times to 5,000 TCRs. CDR3 similarity networks were built from amino acid triplet string-kernel similarity, connecting CDR3s with pairwise similarity above 0.82. The public reads were quality trimmed at Q25 with fastp and then assembled into clones with MiXCR by TCRdb, keeping productive beta chains. Identical CDR3 protein sequences are pooled into one entry, listed with their most common genes and DNA. TCRdb's processing, not the study's, gives the V and J calls here. A total of approximately 7,100 distinct CDR3 sequences appear in this sample, 12% of them only once. Of the sample, roughly 20% falls within the top ten clones.

Study-level results and caveats: A correlation was observed between the number of expanded intratumoral alpha and beta TCRs and the tumor nonsynonymous mutation count. Confirming at a functional level the hypothesis that regional TCRs recognize regional mutations was considered to require additional single-cell paired TCR alpha and beta sequencing. Estimated TCR-seq coverage of tumor T cells was only around 6.7% for alpha chains and about 14% for beta chains. Counts of ubiquitous and regional expanded TCRs correlated with counts of ubiquitous and regional nonsynonymous mutations, respectively.

The receptor's source is a male donor with early-stage non-small cell lung cancer. Recombination linked TRBV7-9 to TRBJ1-2; the D gene is possibly TRBD1, with 6 bases matching. The specimen comprised lung tumor tissue, sampled at surgery. DNA sequence: TGTGCCAGCAGCTTTTCGTCCAGGGGAGGAGAAGGCTACACCTTC. Its amino acids are CASSFSSRGGEGYTF.